The next 27 T cell receptor beta chains were all read from a single sample in a study of blood T cell repertoires in COVID-19 (dated by TCRdb to 2019 to 2021). Receptor libraries were prepared by the immunoSEQ multiplex PCR assay. TCRdb stores this immuneACCESS table with in-frame sequences only. Part of the clones is absent; in the studies checked, under half of the shortfall reflects unresolved V genes, and no reason is known for the rest. The sample table shows 30,000 to 35,000 clones, and around 82% are seen once. The leading ten clones occupy approximately 41% of the sample. The sample comprised peripheral blood. Receptors originate from a man older than 75 with active or convalescent COVID-19.

This clone has just one count. V is TRBV19 and J is TRBJ2-1; 11 bases fit TRBD2. The CDR3 totals 16 residues. The V and J ends lost 1 base and 3 bases, in that order; junction bases with no gene match: 2. Germline CDR1 LNHDA, CDR2 SQIVND (reference sequence). CDR3 sequence: CASSIASGRYYNEQFF. The CDR3 DNA is TGTGCCAGTAGTATAGCTAGCGGGAGGTACTACAATGAGCAGTTCTTC.

V usage is TRBV10-3 and J usage is TRBJ2-1, with a tentative D call TRBD1 (5 bases). With 0 bases removed from V and 7 bases from J, the gap between germline ends came to 10 bases. The CDR3 sequence is 14 residues long. Germline loops: CDR1 ENHRY, CDR2 SYGVKD. CDR3 coding DNA: TGTGCCATCAGTGAGTCCCCCAGGGATAATGAGCAGTTCTTC. Its translation: CAISESPRDNEQFF.

The V and J genes are TRBV30 and TRBJ1-1; no clear D gene. V was shortened by 8 bases and J by 1 base, with 17 bases between the two germline ends. The germline V gene has CDR1 GTSNPN and CDR2 SVGIG (reference sequence). The CDR3 is made up of 14 amino acids. CDR3 loop: CAPSEGDRNTEAFF. The CDR3 bases are TGTGCCCCGTCCGAGGGAGATAGGAACACTGAAGCTTTCTTT.

The chain carries TRBV28 and TRBJ2-1, with a tentative D call TRBD2 (7 bases). The CDR3 length is 15 residues. Germline CDR1 and CDR2: MDHEN and SYDVKM. Trimming shortened V by 3 bases and J by 8 bases, and 17 bases separated the two germline ends. The CDR3 nucleotides read TGTGCCAGCAGTTTCCAGGGGAGGGTGGGCTATGAGCAGTTCTTC. Translated, it gives CASSFQGRVGYEQFF.

This clone was seen once. The V gene is TRBV25-1, the J gene TRBJ2-1; TRBD2 is a possible D gene (5 bases). V was clipped by 3 bases and J by 7 bases, with 7 bases between them. This CDR3 is 12 amino acids long. Germline CDR1 is MGHDK and CDR2 is SYGVNS. The DNA for the CDR3 is TGTGCCAGCAGTGATTCGGGGAATGAGCAGTTCTTC. Translated, it gives CASSDSGNEQFF.

The rearrangement joins TRBV5-1 to TRBJ1-1; 9 bases line up with TRBD1. CDR3 length: 14 amino acids. J gave up 5 bases and V 3 bases, and 5 bases lay outside the gene matches. CDR1 and CDR2 from the germline V gene are SGHRS and YFSETQ. The CDR3 bases are TGCGCCAGCAGCTGGGGACAGGGAGGAACTGAAGCTTTCTTT. Protein product: CASSWGQGGTEAFF.

This clone was detected ten times or more. The V and J genes are TRBV6-5 and TRBJ2-7; D remains unclear. V was trimmed by 1 base and J by 5 bases, leaving 9 bases between them. Germline V gives CDR1 MNHEY, CDR2 SVGAGI. The CDR3 covers 13 residues. In nucleotides, the CDR3 is TGTGCCAGCAGTTACTGGCAGGCTAACGAGCAGTACTTC. Amino acid sequence: CASSYWQANEQYF.

This clone was found a few times. The chain uses TRBV2 and TRBJ2-2; TRBD2 is a possible D gene (6 bases). V was trimmed by 6 bases and J by 6 bases, leaving 14 bases between them. This CDR3 is 14 amino acids long. Germline V gene data show CDR1 as SNHLY and CDR2 as FYNNEI. CDR3 residues: CASSLGGASGELFF. The CDR3 coding sequence is TGTGCCAGCAGCCTGGGCGGGGCCTCCGGGGAGCTGTTTTTT.

The chain carries TRBV6-6 and TRBJ2-7; 8 bases match TRBD1. Germline V lookup: CDR1 MNHNY, CDR2 SVGAGI (reference sequence). Trimming took 6 bases from V and 2 from J; bases not matched to a gene: 9. The CDR3 length is 15 residues. The CDR3 region is CASSLQGDPTYEQYF. CDR3 coding DNA: TGTGCCAGCAGCCTACAGGGGGATCCCACCTACGAGCAGTACTTC.

A few counts support this clone. The chain couples TRBV4-1 to TRBJ1-4, with 9 bases that match TRBD1. The CDR3 extends over 16 amino acids. The V gene end was trimmed by 6 bases and the J gene end by 0 bases; junction bases not matched to a gene: 5. Germline values: CDR1 MGHRA, CDR2 YSYEKL. In DNA, the CDR3 is TGCGCCAGCAGAAAGGGACAGGGAGCAACTAATGAAAAACTGTTTTTT. Protein sequence: CASRKGQGATNEKLFF.

This clone came up once. The rearrangement uses TRBV15 and TRBJ2-5; 7 positions agree with TRBD2. Germline lookup yields CDR1 LNHNV and CDR2 YYDKDF (reference sequence). V dropped 1 base and J dropped 2; count of bases not matched to a gene: 7. There are 16 residues in the CDR3. CDR3 sequence reads: CATSRGAGAGQETQYF. The CDR3 DNA reads as TGTGCCACCAGCAGAGGGGCGGGAGCGGGACAAGAGACCCAGTACTTC.

This rearrangement joins TRBV12-3 or TRBV12-4 to TRBJ1-1; no definite D call. The V end was cut by 7 bases, the J end by 1 base, with 10 bases between. The CDR3 has 13 amino acids. CDR3 loop: CASTVGGNTEAFF. The CDR3 nucleotides are TGTGCCAGCACGGTCGGCGGGAACACTGAAGCTTTCTTT.

This chain joins TRBV5-6 and TRBJ1-1; 10 bases match TRBD1. The CDR3 loop spans 19 amino acids. V was clipped by 3 bases and J by 0 bases; unmatched bases: 14. The germline gives CDR1 SGHDT, CDR2 YYEEEE. For the CDR3, the DNA is TGTGCCAGCAGCTCCCCCCCTACCCGGGACAGGGGTCTGAACACTGAAGCTTTCTTT. This sequence encodes CASSSPPTRDRGLNTEAFF.

V usage is TRBV15 and J usage is TRBJ2-7; possibly TRBD2 for D (6 bases). Germline V gene sequence: CDR1 LNHNV, CDR2 YYDKDF (reference sequence). V shed 0 bases and J shed 5 bases, with 8 bases lying between them. The CDR3 length is 13 residues. The CDR3 loop reads CATSRDPGDEQYF. CDR3 DNA: TGTGCCACCAGCAGAGACCCGGGAGACGAGCAGTACTTC.

The gene calls are TRBV5-1 and TRBJ2-7; D may be TRBD2 (6 bases). There are 15 residues in the CDR3. V lost 5 bases to trimming and J lost 5 bases, with 20 bases between them. Looked up from germline, CDR1 is SGHRS and CDR2 is YFSETQ. The CDR3 bases are TGCGCCAGCAGACAAGAAGCGGGTAAGGATAACGAGCAGTACTTC. Amino acid sequence: CASRQEAGKDNEQYF.

In this sample, this clone turned up once. The chain uses TRBV10-3 and TRBJ1-5; 9 nucleotides match TRBD1. With 2 bases clipped from V and 4 bases from J, the junction kept 0 bases outside the gene matches. Per germline, CDR1 ENHRY and CDR2 SYGVKD. The CDR3 totals 14 residues. CDR3 coding DNA: TGTGCCATCAGTGAGGGGACAGGGAATCAGCCCCAGCATTTT. Translating gives CAISEGTGNQPQHF.

The table lists this clone with a few counts. The chain is built from TRBV27 and TRBJ2-1; TRBD2 agrees at 9 bases. CDR1 is MNHEY and CDR2 is SMNVEV in the germline V gene (reference sequence). The trim removed 6 bases at V and 8 bases at J, leaving 11 bases unmatched. CDR3 length equals 15 residues. The CDR3 loop is CASSLLSGSTDEQFF. Here the CDR3 DNA reads TGTGCCAGCAGCCTCCTTAGCGGGAGCACCGATGAGCAGTTCTTC.

On this clone itself: At one of its ends the junction is not consistent with the germline gene, which may arise from a read error. The chain has TRBV10-3 and TRBJ2-7; the match to TRBD2 covers 11 bases. Germline-derived CDR1 and CDR2 are ENHRY and SYGVKD. The CDR3 spans 12 residues. The CDR3 loop is CAISESGLAGLF. The DNA for the CDR3 is TGTGCCATCAGTGAGTCTGGACTAGCGGGTCTCTTC.

This chain uses TRBV4-1 with TRBJ2-3; 8 bases line up with TRBD2. This CDR3 comprises 15 residues. Looked up from germline, CDR1 is MGHRA and CDR2 is YSYEKL. V was clipped by 4 bases and J by 1 base; unmatched bases: 4. The CDR3 spells CASSRTTSGTDTQYF. In DNA, the CDR3 is TGCGCCAGCAGCCGCACGACTAGCGGCACAGATACGCAGTATTTT.

The gene calls are TRBV19 and TRBJ1-5, with D unclear. The CDR3 spans 13 residues. V lost 3 bases and J lost 5, with 8 bases in between. CDR1 and CDR2 from the germline V gene are LNHDA and SQIVND (reference sequence). The CDR3 is CASSIAAYQPQHF. The CDR3 bases are TGTGCCAGTAGTATTGCGGCCTATCAGCCCCAGCATTTT.

The CDR3, as DNA: TGTGCCAGTAGTACCACCCACAGGGGAAACACTGAAGCTTTCTTT. This translates into CASSTTHRGNTEAFF. The chain combines TRBV19 with TRBJ1-1; 7 bases are a match to TRBD1. J lost 2 bases, V lost 4 bases, and 7 bases had no gene match. Germline lookup yields CDR1 LNHDA and CDR2 SQIVND (reference sequence). This CDR3 region has 15 residues. Looking up the rest from reference TRBV19 and TRBJ1-1 gives the full variable domain: DGGITQSPKYLFRKEGQNVTLSCEQNLNHDAMYWYRQDPGQGLRLIYYSQIVNDFQKGDIAEGYSVSREKKESFPLTVTSAQKNPTAFYLCASSTTHRGNTEAFFGQGTRLTVV.

This clone occurred a few times. V usage is TRBV7-9 and J usage is TRBJ2-1; TRBD2 matches 13 bases. Germline V gene sequence: CDR1 SEHNR, CDR2 FQNEAQ (reference sequence). V lost 3 bases, J lost 1 base, and 9 bases stayed unmatched. This CDR3 region has 19 residues. The CDR3 DNA reads as TGTGCCAGCAGCTTGAAAAGGACTAGCGGGAGTCGGTCCTACAATGAGCAGTTCTTC. Encoded protein: CASSLKRTSGSRSYNEQFF.

This clone was counted a few times. V usage is TRBV5-8 and J usage is TRBJ2-7; TRBD2 matches 7 bases. CDR3 length equals 13 residues. The germline gives CDR1 SGHTS, CDR2 YDEGEE. V lost 4 bases, J lost 6 bases, and 7 bases stayed unmatched. The CDR3 nucleotides are TGTGCCAGCAGCCGGACTAGTTGGGGCGAGCAGTACTTC. Translating it yields CASSRTSWGEQYF.

The rearrangement uses TRBV5-4 and TRBJ2-1; 7 bases map to TRBD2. The germline V gene encodes CDR1 SGHNT and CDR2 YYREEE (reference sequence). The CDR3 runs to 16 residues. Trimming removed 4 bases from V and 0 bases from J; junction bases left unmatched: 7. CDR3 nucleotide sequence: TGTGCCAGCAGCGGGGGGGGACTAAGCTCCTACAATGAGCAGTTCTTC. The encoded protein is CASSGGGLSSYNEQFF.

The V gene is TRBV25-1, the J gene TRBJ2-1; 7 positions match TRBD1. With 6 bases clipped from V and 8 bases from J, the junction kept 7 bases outside the gene matches. The CDR3 runs to 13 residues. Germline CDR1 MGHDK, CDR2 SYGVNS. The CDR3 DNA reads as TGTGCCAGCAGAGGACAGGCCGGATATGAGCAGTTCTTC. Residues: CASRGQAGYEQFF.

The rearrangement uses TRBV6-5 and TRBJ1-2, with 7 bases lining up with TRBD1. Looked up from germline, CDR1 is MNHEY and CDR2 is SVGAGI. V lost 2 bases, J lost 5 bases, and 2 bases stayed unmatched. CDR3 length: 13 amino acids. For the CDR3, the DNA is TGTGCCAGCAGTTACATGGGACAGTATGGCTACACCTTC. Residues: CASSYMGQYGYTF.

The genes are TRBV7-2 and TRBJ2-1, with TRBD2 matching 14 bases. Germline V lookup: CDR1 SGHTA, CDR2 FQGNSA. J lost 9 bases, V lost 0 bases, and 7 bases had no gene match. This CDR3 has 17 residues. The CDR3 here is CASSLAGTSGSNSEQFF. The CDR3, as DNA: TGTGCCAGCAGCTTAGCCGGGACTAGCGGGAGTAATTCTGAGCAGTTCTTC.